Below are 25 T cell receptor beta chains sequenced from a single sample in a study of CD8 T cells in ankylosing spondylitis (dated by TCRdb to between 2016 and 2019). The library came from 5' RACE. The listed sequencing device is Illumina MiSeq. In-frame beta chains were kept once TCRdb had trimmed the public reads at Q25 with fastp and called clones with MiXCR. Rows are combined by CDR3 protein, so each entry shows the most common genes and DNA. The sample data list fewer than 25,000 distinct CDR3 sequences, and 10% to 15% of these were observed just once. The top ten constitute under 40% of the sample. The sequenced sample was blood. The receptors originated from a male donor with ankylosing spondylitis or in good health (not recorded which).

The sample holds a few counts of this clonotype. The CDR3 bases are TGCGCCAGCAGCTATGGCACCGGGGAGATGCAAGAGACCCAGTACTTC. It is translated as CASSYGTGEMQETQYF. The genes are TRBV5-1 and TRBJ2-5, with a tentative D call TRBD2 (5 bases). With 3 bases removed from V and 2 bases from J, the gap between germline ends came to 17 bases. Germline CDR1 reads SGHRS; CDR2 reads YFSETQ. The length of the CDR3 is 16 residues.

This clonotype has at least ten counts. This chain's CDR3 is CSVSAGVFNEQFF. The CDR3 DNA reads as TGCAGCGTGTCTGCGGGGGTCTTCAATGAGCAGTTCTTC. The genes are TRBV29-1 and TRBJ2-1; 7 bases align to TRBD2. V was clipped by 6 bases and J by 6 bases; unmatched bases: 8. The CDR3 length is 13 residues. Germline V gene lookup returns CDR1 SQVTM and CDR2 ANQGSEA.

This chain joins TRBV7-2 and TRBJ2-1; unclear D gene. Trimming removed 2 bases from V and 6 bases from J, with 11 bases in between. Germline CDR1 reads SGHTA; CDR2 reads FQGNSA. The CDR3 runs to 14 residues. This CDR3 is CASSLTPPGNEQFF. CDR3 DNA sequence: TGTGCCAGCAGCTTAACTCCCCCCGGCAATGAGCAGTTCTTC.

Only a few counts were recorded for this clonotype. V usage is TRBV20-1 and J usage is TRBJ1-5, with a weak D call TRBD1 (6 bases). Germline loops: CDR1 DFQATT, CDR2 SNEGSKA (reference sequence). Deletions cut 6 bases from V and 6 bases from J, with 12 bases between. CDR3 length equals 12 residues. The CDR3 coding sequence is TGCAGTGCGCGTGGGGGCCCTCAGCCCCAGCATTTT. Translating gives CSARGGPQPQHF.

This clonotype appeared a few times. The rearrangement uses TRBV20-1 and TRBJ2-1; the D gene is possibly TRBD2 (6 bases). The germline CDR1 and CDR2 sequences are DFQATT and SNEGSKA (reference sequence). V shed 3 bases and J shed 9 bases, with 12 bases lying between them. This CDR3 region has 12 residues. The CDR3: CSASSLGGEQFF. Written as DNA, the CDR3 is TGCAGTGCTAGTTCCCTCGGGGGTGAGCAGTTCTTC.

The table lists this clonotype with many counts. This chain links TRBV7-2 with TRBJ2-5; possible D gene TRBD1, 5 bases. CDR1 is SGHTA and CDR2 is FQGNSA in the germline V gene. With 5 bases removed from V and 9 bases from J, the gap between germline ends came to 19 bases. The CDR3 has 14 amino acids. CDR3 residues: CASSLEKIQGAQYF. Here the CDR3 DNA reads TGTGCCAGCAGCCTGGAGAAAATCCAGGGTGCCCAGTACTTC.

V gene TRBV25-1 combines with J gene TRBJ2-7, with a weak D call TRBD2 (6 bases). V was pared by 4 bases and J by 2 bases, with 12 bases between. The CDR3 length is 14 residues. CDR1 and CDR2 from the germline V gene are MGHDK and SYGVNS. The DNA for the CDR3 is TGTGCCAGCAGTGGGGAGGTCATTCCCTACGAGCAGTACTTC. This encodes CASSGEVIPYEQYF.

This chain connects TRBV7-3 to TRBJ2-2; 7 bases fit TRBD2. In germline, CDR1 is SGHTA, CDR2 FQGTGA. Trimming took 3 bases from V and 0 from J; bases not matched to a gene: 4. This CDR3 is built from 16 residues. DNA for the CDR3: TGTGCCAGCAGCTTCTCTAGCGGTGCGAACACCGGGGAGCTGTTTTTT. This gives the protein CASSFSSGANTGELFF.

This rearrangement joins TRBV6-1 to TRBJ2-4; the D is unclear. Germline V gene lookup returns CDR1 MNHNS and CDR2 SASEGT. The V gene lost 6 bases and the J gene lost 8 bases, with 11 bases spanning the gap. This CDR3 contains 12 residues. DNA for the CDR3: TGTGCCAGCAGGTCCGAGAATCACATTCAGTACTTC. This codes for CASRSENHIQYF.

This clonotype was recorded at least ten times. The chain joins TRBV9 to TRBJ2-4; TRBD2 matches at 11 bases. The trim removed 2 bases at V and 9 bases at J, leaving 4 bases unmatched. The CDR3 length is 14 residues. Germline CDR1 SGDLS, CDR2 YYNGEE. The CDR3 bases are TGTGCCAGCAGCGTTAGCGGGAGGGCCTCCATTCAGTACTTC. Amino acid sequence: CASSVSGRASIQYF.

This chain links TRBV20-1 with TRBJ2-7, with D unclear. V lost 0 bases, J lost 5 bases, and 5 bases lay in between. The germline gives CDR1 DFQATT, CDR2 SNEGSKA (reference sequence). The CDR3 totals 11 residues. The CDR3 nucleotides are TGCAGTGCTAGAGAGCTACACGAGCAGTACGTC. Protein: CSARELHEQYV.

In this sample, this clonotype turned up many times. One end of the junction does not line up with germline, which may come from a read error. The chain joins TRBV7-2 to TRBJ1-1; 10 nucleotides agree with TRBD1. Germline values: CDR1 SGHTA, CDR2 FQGNSA. This CDR3 region has 15 residues. DNA of the CDR3: TGTGCCAGCGGCTTGACCGGGACAGGGGAGACTGAAGCTTTCTTT. Its protein product is CASGLTGTGETEAFF.

This clonotype has at least ten counts. The rearrangement uses TRBV7-2 and TRBJ1-3; 9 bases line up with TRBD1. This CDR3 contains 15 residues. Germline CDR1 is SGHTA and CDR2 is FQGNSA. V lost 2 bases to trimming and J lost 8 bases; unmatched junction nucleotides: 7. CDR3 sequence: CASSLWTGEAYTIYF. DNA of the CDR3: TGTGCCAGCAGCTTATGGACAGGGGAGGCGTACACCATATATTTT.

This clonotype was seen ten or more times. For the CDR3, the DNA is TGCGCCAGCAGCCAAGATCGAGTAGCGGGAGACACGCAGTATTTT. As protein: CASSQDRVAGDTQYF. V and J are TRBV4-3 and TRBJ2-3; TRBD2 matches at 9 bases. The CDR3 covers 15 residues. Germline CDR1 and CDR2: LGHNA and YSLEER. J was trimmed by 9 bases and V by 0 bases; bases with no gene match: 7.

The chain carries TRBV7-2 and TRBJ1-1; D is undetermined. Germline V gene data show CDR1 as SGHTA and CDR2 as FQGNSA. This CDR3 is 13 amino acids long. Trimming cost V 1 base and J 1 base, with 4 bases left between them. CDR3 in DNA: TGTGCCAGCAGCTTAGTAGGGAACACTGAAGCTTTCTTT. The encoded protein is CASSLVGNTEAFF.

Many counts were recorded for this clonotype. The V and J genes are TRBV7-9 and TRBJ2-4; D may correspond to TRBD1 or TRBD2 (6 bases each). The germline V gene encodes CDR1 SEHNR and CDR2 FQNEAQ (reference sequence). This CDR3 comprises 15 residues. V was pared by 5 bases and J by 7 bases, with 18 bases between. In DNA form, the CDR3 reads TGTGCCAGCAGCGGGAAGGAGGGGGTTTTGAACATTCAGTACTTC. Its protein is CASSGKEGVLNIQYF.

This clonotype has ten or more counts. V gene TRBV12-3 or TRBV12-4 combines with J gene TRBJ1-1; 8 nucleotides agree with TRBD1. The junction had 7 bases not matched to a gene; V was cut back by 4 bases and J by 3 bases. The CDR3 sequence is 15 residues long. CDR3 DNA: TGTGCCAGCAGTTCCCAAGGACAGGGCGACACTGAAGCTTTCTTT. Protein product: CASSSQGQGDTEAFF.

The sample holds many counts of this clonotype. This sequence joins TRBV5-6 and TRBJ1-1; 10 positions match TRBD1. The CDR3 covers 15 residues. V gave up 0 bases and J gave up 5 bases; unmatched junction bases: 4. Germline-derived CDR1 and CDR2 are SGHDT and YYEEEE. DNA of the CDR3: TGTGCCAGCAGCTTGGGGGACAGGGGAAGGACTGAAGCTTTCTTT. This translates into CASSLGDRGRTEAFF.

J is TRBJ2-3 and V is TRBV7-2; 8 bases line up with TRBD2. There are 17 residues in the CDR3. Germline loops: CDR1 SGHTA, CDR2 FQGNSA. V was clipped by 1 base and J by 4 bases; unmatched bases: 10. CDR3 DNA sequence: TGTGCCAGCAGCTTAGATGGGAGAGCGGGAGTTGCAGATACGCAGTATTTT. Residues: CASSLDGRAGVADTQYF.

The rearrangement joins TRBV7-3 to TRBJ2-1; D is perhaps TRBD2 (6 bases). CDR1 and CDR2 from the germline V gene are SGHTA and FQGTGA. V was cut by 3 bases and J by 5 bases, with 8 bases left in between. CDR3 length: 13 amino acids. DNA for the CDR3: TGTGCCAGCAGCTTGGGACTTAACAATGAGCAGTTCTTC. Its protein product is CASSLGLNNEQFF.

CDR3 coding DNA: TGTGCCAGTACAATAGGACTCGACGGAGGGGAGCTGTTTTTT. As protein: CASTIGLDGGELFF. The chain employs TRBV9 and TRBJ2-2; D may be TRBD2 (5 bases). The CDR3 is made up of 14 amino acids. V shed 8 bases and J shed 8 bases, with 19 bases lying between them. CDR1 SGDLS and CDR2 YYNGEE come from the germline V gene.

CDR3 amino acids: CSVGQGANTGELFF. The DNA of the CDR3 is TGCAGCGTAGGACAGGGCGCAAACACCGGGGAGCTGTTTTTT. The rearrangement uses TRBV29-1 and TRBJ2-2; TRBD1 matches at 8 bases. This CDR3 spans 14 amino acids. After removal of 6 bases from V and 2 bases from J, the junction contained 5 bases not matched to a gene. The V gene's germline CDR1 is SQVTM and CDR2 ANQGSEA.

This chain joins TRBV5-1 and TRBJ2-3; D uncertain. The germline V gene has CDR1 SGHRS and CDR2 YFSETQ. V was shortened by 3 bases and J by 2 bases, with 10 bases between the two germline ends. The CDR3 consists of 14 residues. The CDR3, as DNA: TGCGCCAGCAGCTGGCCGATTTCCACAGATACGCAGTATTTT. Residues: CASSWPISTDTQYF.

For the CDR3, the DNA is TGTGCCAGCAGTTTAGGGCAGGGTGTAGATACGCAGTATTTT. Protein: CASSLGQGVDTQYF. The chain is built from TRBV28 and TRBJ2-3; possible D gene TRBD1, 5 bases. Germline values: CDR1 MDHEN, CDR2 SYDVKM. This CDR3 has 14 residues. The V end was cut by 2 bases, the J end by 5 bases, with 11 bases between.

In its sample, this clonotype was seen a few times. V gene TRBV29-1 combines with J gene TRBJ2-5; D may be TRBD1 or TRBD2 (5 bases each). CDR1 is SQVTM and CDR2 is ANQGSEA in the germline V gene. Trimming left V 3 bases short and J 5 bases short, with 10 bases between. The CDR3 covers 12 residues. CDR3 bases: TGCAGCGTTGATTTTTGGGGGGAGACCCAGTACTTC. It yields the protein CSVDFWGETQYF.